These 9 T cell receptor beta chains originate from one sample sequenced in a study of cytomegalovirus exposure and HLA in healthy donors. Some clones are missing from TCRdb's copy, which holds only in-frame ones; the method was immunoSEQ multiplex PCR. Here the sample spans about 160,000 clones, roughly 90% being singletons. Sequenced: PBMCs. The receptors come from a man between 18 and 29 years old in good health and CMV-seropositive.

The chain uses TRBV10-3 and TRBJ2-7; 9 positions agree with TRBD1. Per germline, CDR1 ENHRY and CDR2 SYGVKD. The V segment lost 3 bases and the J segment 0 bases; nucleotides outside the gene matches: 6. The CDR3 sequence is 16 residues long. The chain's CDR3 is CAISEAGTGNSYEQYF. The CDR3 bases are TGTGCCATCAGTGAAGCCGGGACAGGGAACTCCTACGAGCAGTACTTC.

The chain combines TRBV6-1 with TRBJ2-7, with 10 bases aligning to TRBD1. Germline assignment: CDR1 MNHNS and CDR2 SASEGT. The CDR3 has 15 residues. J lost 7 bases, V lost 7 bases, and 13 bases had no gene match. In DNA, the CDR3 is TGTGCCAGCACCACTGCTGACAGGGGGCGGTTAGAGCAGTACTTC. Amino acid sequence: CASTTADRGRLEQYF.

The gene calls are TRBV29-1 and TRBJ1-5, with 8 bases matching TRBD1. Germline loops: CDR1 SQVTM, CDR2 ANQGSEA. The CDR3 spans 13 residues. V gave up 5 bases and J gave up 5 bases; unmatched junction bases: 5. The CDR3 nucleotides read TGCAGCGTTTCGGACAGGGCGGATCAGCCCCAGCATTTT. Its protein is CSVSDRADQPQHF.

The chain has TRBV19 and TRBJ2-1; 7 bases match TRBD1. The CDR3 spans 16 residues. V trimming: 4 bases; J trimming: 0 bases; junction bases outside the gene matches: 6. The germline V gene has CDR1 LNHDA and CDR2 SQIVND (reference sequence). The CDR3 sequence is CASSTSGTVSYNEQFF. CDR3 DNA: TGTGCCAGTAGTACGTCCGGGACAGTCTCCTACAATGAGCAGTTCTTC.

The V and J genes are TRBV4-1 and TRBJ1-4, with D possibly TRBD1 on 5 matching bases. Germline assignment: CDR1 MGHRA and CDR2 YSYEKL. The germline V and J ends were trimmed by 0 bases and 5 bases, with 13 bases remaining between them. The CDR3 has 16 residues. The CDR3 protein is CASSQDFRGGNEKLFF. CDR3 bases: TGCGCCAGCAGCCAAGATTTTAGGGGAGGGAATGAAAAACTGTTTTTT.

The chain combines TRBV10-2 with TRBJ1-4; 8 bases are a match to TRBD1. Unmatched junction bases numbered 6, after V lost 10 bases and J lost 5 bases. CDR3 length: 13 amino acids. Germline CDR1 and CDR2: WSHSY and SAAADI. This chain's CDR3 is CATSGTGNEKLFF. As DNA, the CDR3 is TGCGCCACCTCCGGGACAGGAAATGAAAAACTGTTTTTT.

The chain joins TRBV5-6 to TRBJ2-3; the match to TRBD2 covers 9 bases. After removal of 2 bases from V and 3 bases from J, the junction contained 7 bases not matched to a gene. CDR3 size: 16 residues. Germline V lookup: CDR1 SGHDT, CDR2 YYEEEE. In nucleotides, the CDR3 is TGTGCCAGCAGCTTCTATAGCGGGAGTCAGACAGATACGCAGTATTTT. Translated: CASSFYSGSQTDTQYF.

CDR3 sequence: CASSMTGQGLSGYTF. The CDR3 DNA sequence: TGTGCCAGTAGTATGACAGGACAGGGATTGAGTGGCTACACCTTC. The chain employs TRBV19 and TRBJ1-2; the match to TRBD1 covers 8 bases. V dropped 3 bases and J dropped 7; count of bases not matched to a gene: 10. The CDR3 consists of 15 residues. Germline V gene lookup returns CDR1 LNHDA and CDR2 SQIVND (reference sequence).

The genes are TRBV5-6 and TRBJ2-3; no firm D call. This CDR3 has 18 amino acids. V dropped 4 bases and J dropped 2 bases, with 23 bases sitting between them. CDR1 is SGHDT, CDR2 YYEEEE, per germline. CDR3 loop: CASSPAPLVSAITDTQYF. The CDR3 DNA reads TGTGCCAGCAGCCCAGCCCCCCTAGTCAGCGCCATCACAGATACGCAGTATTTT.